This passage covers 25 T cell receptor beta chains from one sample sequenced in a study of blood T cell repertoires in COVID-19. Method: immunoSEQ multiplex PCR; TCRdb's copy keeps in-frame clones and lacks some. The table includes 250,000 or so clones, 80% to 85% detected once. The specimen was peripheral blood. All receptors derive from a middle-aged woman who had recovered from COVID-19.

The sample holds a few counts of this clone. The gene calls are TRBV27 and TRBJ1-4; D is uncertain. The CDR3 has 13 amino acids. The V end was cut by 3 bases, the J end by 7 bases, with 9 bases between. The germline gives CDR1 MNHEY, CDR2 SMNVEV (reference sequence). The CDR3 here is CASSLREGEKLFF. In DNA, the CDR3 is TGTGCCAGCAGTTTGAGGGAGGGTGAAAAACTGTTTTTT.

The J gene is TRBJ2-3, the V gene TRBV7-6; weak D call: TRBD2 (6 bases). Germline V gene data show CDR1 as SGHVS and CDR2 as FNYEAQ. V lost 4 bases and J lost 2, with 10 bases in between. This CDR3 is built from 14 residues. The CDR3 region is CASSSGTYTDTQYF. In DNA, the CDR3 is TGTGCCAGCAGCTCTGGGACTTACACAGATACGCAGTATTTT.

This clone showed up many times. The J gene is TRBJ2-1, the V gene TRBV6-5, with D unclear. The CDR3 length is 12 residues. In germline, CDR1 is MNHEY, CDR2 SVGAGI. V lost 6 bases, J lost 7 bases, and 10 bases lay in between. Written as DNA, the CDR3 is TGTGCCAGCAGACCGACTTGGAATGAGCAGTTCTTC. It specifies CASRPTWNEQFF.

This clone was counted only a few times. The chain is built from TRBV6-1 and TRBJ1-5; no clear D. Looked up from germline, CDR1 is MNHNS and CDR2 is SASEGT. Trimming removed 0 bases at V and 9 bases at J, with 6 bases between. This CDR3 has 12 amino acids. In DNA form, the CDR3 reads TGTGCCAGCAGTGAAGCATTGCGGCCCCAGCATTTT. Translation: CASSEALRPQHF.

V usage is TRBV2 and J usage is TRBJ2-3; weak D call: TRBD2 (5 bases). Germline V CDR1 and CDR2: SNHLY, FYNNEI. The CDR3 extends over 13 amino acids. V was trimmed by 5 bases and J by 5 bases, leaving 11 bases between them. CDR3 sequence: CASSSYSGDTQYF. The DNA for the CDR3 is TGTGCCAGCAGTTCCTACAGCGGAGATACGCAGTATTTT.

The chain combines TRBV2 with TRBJ2-3, with 8 bases fitting TRBD1. J was trimmed by 2 bases and V by 8 bases; bases with no gene match: 6. The germline CDR1 and CDR2 sequences are SNHLY and FYNNEI. This CDR3 is built from 14 residues. CDR3 DNA sequence: TGTGCCAGCCAGGGGGCAGTCTCCACAGATACGCAGTATTTT. Encoded protein: CASQGAVSTDTQYF.

The CDR3 reads CASGTSGGSLSYNEQFF. CDR3 bases: TGTGCCAGCGGGACTAGCGGGGGTTCCCTCTCCTACAATGAGCAGTTCTTC. The rearrangement uses TRBV24-1 and TRBJ2-1, with 14 bases matching TRBD2. J gave up 0 bases and V 11 bases, and 8 bases lay outside the gene matches. Germline-derived CDR1 and CDR2 are KGHDR and SFDVKD. The CDR3 totals 17 residues.

The gene calls are TRBV7-9 and TRBJ1-2, with no clear D. Germline assignment: CDR1 SEHNR and CDR2 FQNEAQ (reference sequence). The length of the CDR3 is 17 residues. Trimming took off 5 bases at V and 8 bases at J, with 27 bases between the two ends. The CDR3 reads CASSAVEGPYIGLGYTF. CDR3 in DNA: TGTGCCAGCAGCGCCGTTGAGGGTCCGTATATAGGGCTCGGCTACACCTTC.

A few counts support this clone. In nucleotides, the CDR3 is TGTGCCAGCAGCCGAGAAAGTTCGGGCCTCCACTTT. Residues: CASSRESSGLHF. This sequence joins TRBV3-1 (or the pseudogene TRBV3-2) and TRBJ1-6; D call uncertain. Trimming shortened V by 4 bases and J by 15 bases, and 13 bases separated the two germline ends. The CDR3 extends over 12 amino acids. Germline lookup yields CDR1 LGHDT and CDR2 YNNKEL (reference sequence).

The chain recombines TRBV27 with TRBJ2-5; D not resolved. Trimming cost V 4 bases and J 5 bases, with 14 bases left between them. Germline V gives CDR1 MNHEY, CDR2 SMNVEV (reference sequence). CDR3 length: 14 residues. As DNA, the CDR3 is TGTGCCAGCAGTTCCACTCCCCAACGGGAGACCCAGTACTTC. This sequence encodes CASSSTPQRETQYF.

This clone was recorded only once. This chain joins TRBV5-1 and TRBJ1-1; the D gene is possibly TRBD1 (5 bases). Germline lookup yields CDR1 SGHRS and CDR2 YFSETQ. Trimming removed 4 bases from V and 8 bases from J, with 15 bases in between. This CDR3 is 13 amino acids long. The CDR3 region is CASSLAGTQEAFF. CDR3 nucleotide sequence: TGCGCCAGCAGCCTAGCCGGGACTCAAGAAGCTTTCTTT.

The J gene is TRBJ2-3, the V gene TRBV19; tentatively, D is TRBD2 (5 bases). Germline V lookup: CDR1 LNHDA, CDR2 SQIVND (reference sequence). CDR3 size: 15 residues. The germline V and J ends were trimmed by 4 bases and 2 bases, with 13 bases remaining between them. CDR3 loop: CASSTRTGFTDTQYF. For the CDR3, the DNA is TGTGCCAGTAGTACCCGGACGGGATTCACAGATACGCAGTATTTT.

This clone was seen only once. The rearrangement uses TRBV6-1 and TRBJ2-2; 7 bases fit TRBD1. Germline-derived CDR1 and CDR2 are MNHNS and SASEGT. Trimming cost V 3 bases and J 4 bases; bases outside gene matches: 5. The CDR3 covers 15 residues. The CDR3 DNA follows: TGTGCCAGCAGTGACCGACAGGGACCCACCGGGGAGCTGTTTTTT. Its protein product is CASSDRQGPTGELFF.

J is TRBJ1-5 and V is TRBV30; D not certain. This CDR3 spans 13 amino acids. V lost 0 bases to trimming and J lost 6 bases, with 9 bases between them. Germline CDR1 reads GTSNPN; CDR2 reads SVGIG (reference sequence). CDR3 protein: CAWSVRGSQPQHF. The CDR3 DNA reads TGTGCCTGGAGTGTACGGGGATCTCAGCCCCAGCATTTT.

Many counts were recorded for this clone. The chain is built from TRBV28 and TRBJ1-5; D is ambiguous. Per the germline V gene, CDR1 is MDHEN and CDR2 is SYDVKM. The V end lost 2 bases, the J end lost 2 bases, and 10 bases lay between the germline ends. The CDR3 sequence is 15 residues long. The chain's CDR3 is CASSLISGGNQPQHF. CDR3 nucleotide sequence: TGTGCCAGCAGTTTAATCTCCGGGGGCAATCAGCCCCAGCATTTT.

V gene TRBV9 combines with J gene TRBJ2-2, with D maybe TRBD2 (5 bases). CDR1 SGDLS and CDR2 YYNGEE come from the germline V gene. The CDR3 covers 12 residues. Between the trimmed V and J ends, which lost 6 bases and 6 bases, there was a span of 9 bases. CDR3 bases: TGTGCCAGCATAGCCGGGGCCGGGGAGCTGTTTTTT. Amino acid sequence: CASIAGAGELFF.

The CDR3, as DNA: TGTGCCAGCAGTGGGAATGTCAGGGGGTGGGATGAAGCTTTCTTT. Amino acids: CASSGNVRGWDEAFF. The rearrangement uses TRBV28 and TRBJ1-1, with TRBD1 matching 7 bases. Germline V gives CDR1 MDHEN, CDR2 SYDVKM. CDR3 length equals 15 residues. The V gene end was trimmed by 5 bases and the J gene end by 7 bases; junction bases not matched to a gene: 13.

This rearrangement joins TRBV11-3 to TRBJ2-3; 7 bases align to TRBD2. This CDR3 spans 16 amino acids. Germline lookup yields CDR1 SGHNT and CDR2 YENEEA. V was pared by 4 bases and J by 8 bases, with 15 bases of the junction left unmatched. CDR3 amino acids: CASSSSTLAPGTTQYF. The CDR3 coding sequence is TGTGCCAGCAGCTCGTCGACACTAGCGCCGGGAACTACGCAGTATTTT.

The rearrangement uses TRBV10-1 and TRBJ2-1; TRBD1 agrees at 9 bases. The germline V gene encodes CDR1 WNHNN and CDR2 SYGVQD (reference sequence). Unmatched junction bases numbered 7, after V lost 4 bases and J lost 6 bases. The CDR3 sequence is 15 residues long. The CDR3 bases are TGCGCCAGCAGTGGCCCCGGGACAGGGATCAATGAGCAGTTCTTC. The encoded protein is CASSGPGTGINEQFF.

V gene TRBV12-3 or TRBV12-4 combines with J gene TRBJ1-5; the D is unclear. V was cut by 3 bases and J by 6 bases, with 6 bases left in between. The CDR3 runs 12 residues. CDR3 nucleotides: TGTGCCAGCAGTTTTGGGAGTCAGCCCCAGCATTTT. It specifies CASSFGSQPQHF.

The chain links TRBV6-5 to TRBJ1-5; D perhaps matches TRBD1 (6 bases). Per germline, CDR1 MNHEY and CDR2 SVGAGI. Trimming pared 3 bases from V and 6 bases from J, leaving 12 bases between. The CDR3 spans 14 residues. The CDR3 loop is CASSYFRGGQPQHF. For the CDR3, the DNA is TGTGCCAGCAGTTATTTTAGGGGGGGTCAGCCCCAGCATTTT.

The sample holds a few counts of this clone. This chain connects TRBV23-1 to TRBJ1-5, with 7 nucleotides matching TRBD1. TRBV23-1 is assigned to the ORF class and has an uncertain function. Trimming cost V 4 bases and J 0 bases; bases outside gene matches: 3. The CDR3 extends over 15 amino acids. The DNA of the CDR3 is TGCGCCAGCAGTCGGGGGACAGATAGCAATCAGCCCCAGCATTTT. Amino acids: CASSRGTDSNQPQHF.

V usage is TRBV9 and J usage is TRBJ1-2, with TRBD1 as a possible D gene (6 bases). Trimming removed 8 bases at V and 7 bases at J, with 12 bases between. The CDR3 is 11 residues long. Germline V gene data show CDR1 as SGDLS and CDR2 as YYNGEE. CDR3 amino acids: CASRQGGGYTF. CDR3 nucleotide sequence: TGTGCCAGTAGACAAGGGGGTGGCTACACCTTC.

There are a few counts of this clone. The chain uses TRBV5-6 and TRBJ1-6, with D tentatively TRBD1 (6 bases). This CDR3 contains 18 residues. In germline, CDR1 is SGHDT, CDR2 YYEEEE. V was trimmed by 3 bases and J by 2 bases, leaving 18 bases between them. CDR3 in amino acids: CASSSTPGEWTYNSPLHF. The CDR3 region has the DNA TGTGCCAGCAGCTCCACCCCAGGGGAGTGGACCTATAATTCACCCCTCCACTTT.

This sequence joins TRBV19 and TRBJ2-6; D is unresolved. The V end was cut by 7 bases, the J end by 6 bases, with 19 bases between. CDR1 and CDR2 (germline): LNHDA, SQIVND (reference sequence). The length of the CDR3 is 16 residues. Here the CDR3 DNA reads TGTGCCAGTACCCCCGGCGGATCTCCCATGGCCAACGTCCTGACTTTC. This gives the protein CASTPGGSPMANVLTF.